This T cell receptor beta chain was obtained from a study of blood T cell repertoires in COVID-19. Data came from immunoSEQ multiplex PCR; TCRdb stores just in-frame clones and leaves some out. The sample has approximately 250,000 clones, less than 90% seen once. Material for sequencing was peripheral blood. The sequence was collected from a man in his fifties or sixties who had recovered from COVID-19.

The CDR3 DNA sequence: TGTGCTAGTGGTTTGGTATCCGGGAGGGCACAAGAGACCCAGTACTTC. Translation: CASGLVSGRAQETQYF. The gene calls are TRBV12-5 and TRBJ2-5, with 8 bases that match TRBD2. The V gene's germline CDR1 is LGHNT and CDR2 FRNRAP. V gave up 0 bases and J gave up 2 bases; unmatched junction bases: 5. The CDR3 sequence is 16 residues long.